This is a list of T cell receptor beta chains from one sample in a study of blood T cells in healthy people across ages. TCRdb re-derived calls from the 5' RACE reads in MiXCR, one entry per CDR3 protein. This sample yields about 800,000 distinct CDR3 sequences, of which about three fifths are seen a single time; approximately 23% belongs to the top ten. Input material: blood. The receptors derive from a man aged 30 to 39 in good health. Each CDR3 is given without its conserved first and last residue. Fields, in order: J gene, V gene, CDR3 protein.

j_call: TRBJ2-1; v_call: TRBV7-8; cdr3_aa: ASSFQDYNEQF
j_call: TRBJ2-2; v_call: TRBV27; cdr3_aa: ASSPSRGTNTGELF
j_call: TRBJ1-2; v_call: TRBV7-6; cdr3_aa: ASSITENYGYT
j_call: TRBJ1-5; v_call: TRBV29-1; cdr3_aa: SGEGDGSENQPQH
j_call: TRBJ2-1; v_call: TRBV6-2/TRBV6-3; cdr3_aa: ASSGLAGAKF
j_call: TRBJ2-1; v_call: TRBV27; cdr3_aa: ASSLSGETQF
j_call: TRBJ2-5; v_call: TRBV29-1; cdr3_aa: SVEDWVLKTQY
j_call: TRBJ2-1; v_call: TRBV11-2; cdr3_aa: ASSLAQSYNEQF
j_call: TRBJ2-1; v_call: TRBV11-2; cdr3_aa: ASSTRGDNEQF
j_call: TRBJ1-2; v_call: TRBV12-3/TRBV12-4; cdr3_aa: ASSLYQGLIYGYT
j_call: TRBJ1-4; v_call: TRBV6-6; cdr3_aa: ASIKNWGDEKLF
j_call: TRBJ2-5; v_call: TRBV5-1; cdr3_aa: ASSLVLAGYQETQY
j_call: TRBJ2-3; v_call: TRBV2; cdr3_aa: ATEPSREGTDTQY
j_call: TRBJ2-1; v_call: TRBV10-3; cdr3_aa: AIAPDSMRYSQF
j_call: TRBJ1-5; v_call: TRBV5-1; cdr3_aa: ASSLDGVGNQPQH
j_call: TRBJ2-1; v_call: TRBV20-1; cdr3_aa: SARIAGVTYNEQF
j_call: TRBJ2-5; v_call: TRBV29-1; cdr3_aa: SVELAGNPQETQY
j_call: TRBJ2-1; v_call: TRBV7-2; cdr3_aa: ASSLKAGLGQNEQF
j_call: TRBJ1-5; v_call: TRBV20-1; cdr3_aa: SAGQDQDQPQH
j_call: TRBJ2-7; v_call: TRBV28; cdr3_aa: ASTDMAGTGYEQY
j_call: TRBJ2-7; v_call: TRBV2; cdr3_aa: ASLDGNSYEQY
j_call: NA; v_call: TRBV7-6; cdr3_aa: ASSFSVDEQY
j_call: TRBJ2-1; v_call: TRBV7-9; cdr3_aa: ASSSSNNEQF
j_call: TRBJ2-5; v_call: TRBV2; cdr3_aa: VSSEDGRQAPQY
j_call: TRBJ2-1; v_call: TRBV20-1; cdr3_aa: SARAVKLTSLRNEQF
j_call: TRBJ1-5; v_call: TRBV7-8; cdr3_aa: ASSASDSQGRPQH
j_call: TRBJ1-6; v_call: TRBV3-1; cdr3_aa: ASSQDRWPGNSPLH
j_call: TRBJ1-4; v_call: TRBV25-1; cdr3_aa: ASSDVGVRKLF
j_call: NA; v_call: TRBV6-2/TRBV6-3; cdr3_aa: ASSPRGAPSYEQY
j_call: TRBJ2-1; v_call: TRBV29-1; cdr3_aa: SVEEGRSYNEQF
j_call: TRBJ1-2; v_call: TRBV12-3/TRBV12-4; cdr3_aa: ASRLQGAARGYT
j_call: TRBJ2-5; v_call: TRBV7-9; cdr3_aa: ASSLNVGTNRSYGQY
j_call: TRBJ2-1; v_call: TRBV20-1; cdr3_aa: SAREGSWSYNEQF
j_call: TRBJ2-1; v_call: TRBV29-1; cdr3_aa: SVEPRTRNYNEQF
j_call: TRBJ2-7; v_call: TRBV15; cdr3_aa: ATSREIRDEQY
j_call: TRBJ1-5; v_call: TRBV4-3; cdr3_aa: ASSQEVSEPQH
j_call: TRBJ1-1; v_call: TRBV5-6; cdr3_aa: ASSGDRPGAF
j_call: TRBJ2-7; v_call: TRBV27; cdr3_aa: ASTGTSVRGEY
j_call: TRBJ2-7; v_call: TRBV5-5; cdr3_aa: ASRPPGQPYEQY
j_call: TRBJ2-3; v_call: TRBV7-2; cdr3_aa: ASSLEGGGTVGSTDTQY
j_call: TRBJ1-4; v_call: TRBV6-5; cdr3_aa: ASSYLDILGFEKLF